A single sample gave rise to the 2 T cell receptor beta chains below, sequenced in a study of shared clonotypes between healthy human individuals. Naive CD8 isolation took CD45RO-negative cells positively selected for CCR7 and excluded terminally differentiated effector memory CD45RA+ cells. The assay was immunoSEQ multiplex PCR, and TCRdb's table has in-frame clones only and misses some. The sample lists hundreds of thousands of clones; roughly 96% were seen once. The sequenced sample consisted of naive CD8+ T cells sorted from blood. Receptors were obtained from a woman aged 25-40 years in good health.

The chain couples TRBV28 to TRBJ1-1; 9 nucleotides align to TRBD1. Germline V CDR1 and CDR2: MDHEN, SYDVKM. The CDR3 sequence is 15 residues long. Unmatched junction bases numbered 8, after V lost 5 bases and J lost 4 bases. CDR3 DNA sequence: TGTGCCAGCAGTAAACCGACAGGGGGAGTCACTGAAGCTTTCTTT. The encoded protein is CASSKPTGGVTEAFF. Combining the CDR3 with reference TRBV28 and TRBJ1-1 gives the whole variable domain DVKVTQSSRYLVKRTGEKVFLECVQDMDHENMFWYRQDPGLGLRLIYFSYDVKMKEKGDIPEGYSVSREKKERFSLILESASTNQTSMYLCASSKPTGGVTEAFFGQGTRLTVV.

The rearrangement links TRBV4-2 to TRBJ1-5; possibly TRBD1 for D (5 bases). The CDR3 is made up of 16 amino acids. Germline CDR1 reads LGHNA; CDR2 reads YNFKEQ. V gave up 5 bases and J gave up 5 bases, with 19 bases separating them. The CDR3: CASSSNRMGGDQPQHF. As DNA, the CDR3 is TGTGCCAGCAGCTCCAATAGGATGGGAGGGGATCAGCCCCAGCATTTT.